Detailed here is one TCR beta chain. It was focal radiation plus CTLA-4 blockade with ipilimumab that patients with chemo-refractory metastatic non-small-cell lung cancer received. Germline V lookup: CDR1 SGHTA, CDR2 FQGTGA. V was shortened by 5 bases and J by 6 bases, with 16 bases between the two germline ends. The CDR3 sequence is 15 residues long. The data were obtained in a study of radiotherapy plus CTLA-4 blockade in lung cancer. The protocol was immunoSEQ multiplex PCR, while the TCRdb copy is restricted to in-frame clones and leaves out a portion. In the table there are tens of thousands of clones, more than 70% of which are singletons.

The sequence came from a human donor with non-small cell lung cancer who had stable disease on radiotherapy plus ipilimumab. This rearrangement joins TRBV7-3 to TRBJ1-4, with D maybe TRBD1 (5 bases). Source: peripheral blood, taken from a patient treated with radiotherapy plus ipilimumab. CDR3 loop: CASSRRAVGDEKLFF. The CDR3 DNA is TGTGCCAGCAGCCGCCGGGCCGTGGGGGATGAAAAACTGTTTTTT.